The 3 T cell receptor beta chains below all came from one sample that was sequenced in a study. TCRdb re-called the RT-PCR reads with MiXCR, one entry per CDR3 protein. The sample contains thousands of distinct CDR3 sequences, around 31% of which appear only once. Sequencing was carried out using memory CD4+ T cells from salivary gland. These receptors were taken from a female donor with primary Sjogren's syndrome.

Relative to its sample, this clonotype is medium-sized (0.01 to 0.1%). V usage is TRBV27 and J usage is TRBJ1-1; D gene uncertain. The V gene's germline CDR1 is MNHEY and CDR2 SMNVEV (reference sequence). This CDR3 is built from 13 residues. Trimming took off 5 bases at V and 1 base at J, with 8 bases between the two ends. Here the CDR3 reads CASSGAWNTEAFF. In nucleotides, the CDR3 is TGTGCCAGCAGTGGCGCATGGAACACTGAAGCTTTCTTT.

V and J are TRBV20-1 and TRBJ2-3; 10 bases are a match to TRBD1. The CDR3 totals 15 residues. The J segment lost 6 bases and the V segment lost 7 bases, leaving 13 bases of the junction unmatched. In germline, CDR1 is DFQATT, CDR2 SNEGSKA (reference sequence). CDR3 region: CSEAGTGALKDTQYF. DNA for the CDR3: TGCAGTGAAGCGGGGACAGGGGCCTTGAAGGATACGCAGTATTTT.

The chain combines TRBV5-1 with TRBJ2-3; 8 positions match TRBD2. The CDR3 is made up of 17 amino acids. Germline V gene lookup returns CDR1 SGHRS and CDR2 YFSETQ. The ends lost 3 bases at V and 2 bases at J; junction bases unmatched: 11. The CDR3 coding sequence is TGCGCCAGCAGCTCAACGACCTCTAGCGGGTTCACAGATACGCAGTATTTT. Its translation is CASSSTTSSGFTDTQYF.